The T cell receptor (beta chain) described here comes from a study of blood T cell repertoires in COVID-19 (dated by TCRdb to 2018 to 2020). The study in broad terms: Samples covering the acute and convalescent phases of COVID-19 were provided by collaborators in the United States, Italy and Spain. Samples came from the ongoing ImmuneRACE study (first 160 participants) plus 1,254 subjects from 6 global collaborators. Where available, HLA class I and class II types were taken from metadata supplied by the sample provider and were not determined by assay-based typing. The prospective study material was composed of cDNA or gDNA derived from T cells, B-cell-depleted T cells, or PBMCs. Subjects who had been exposed to COVID-19, were actively infected with it, or had recovered from it provided the deeply sampled blood TCRbeta repertoires that made up the dataset. Nearly every sample came with metadata listing a de-identified subject ID, COVID-19 status, age in years and sex. The repertoires were made available in a free public database intended to serve as a resource for research on the immune response to SARS-CoV-2. Broader findings and caveats from the paper: The amount of clinical and demographic metadata varied by source and participant and was provided uncurated.

Each collaborating institution followed its own protocols to collect whole blood in K2EDTA tubes. For TCRbeta analysis, collaborators shipped samples as frozen whole blood, isolated PBMCs, or DNA extracted from either of those sample types. CDR3 length: 16 amino acids, cysteine to phenylalanine. Only CDR3 DNA remains: 48 bases, in frame from the first base. Looking up the germline V gene yields CDR1 MGHRA and CDR2 YSYEKL. For this chain, trimming is 0 bases at the V end and 5 bases at the J end, and the number of junction bases without a gene match is 7. As regards this clone: Its target antigen remains unknown. Base qualities are missing; no much larger clone stands one base away.

The immunoSEQ Assay, a bias-controlled multiplex PCR, was used to amplify TCRbeta CDR3 regions from genomic DNA. In the authors' own workflow: The number of nucleated cells in each sample was estimated from the amplification of reference gene primers within the assay. To quantify the absolute abundance of each unique TCRbeta CDR3 rearrangement, sequence reads were collapsed and filtered. Productive Simpson clonality was computed per sample as the square root of Simpson's diversity index over productive rearrangements. TCRdb re-hosts the immuneACCESS table, in-frame sequences only. Its copies lack some clones; in the studies checked, an unresolved V gene accounts for under half of them, and the cause for the rest is not known. That table gives V, J and clone size, and the DNA gave D and trimming. Recorded for this sample are roughly 150,000 clones; around 80% of them occurred a single time. About 8.9% of the sample is in the top ten clones.

This TCR was recovered from a woman aged 50 to 60 with acute or convalescent COVID-19. The sequenced sample was peripheral blood. The chain uses TRBV4-1 and TRBJ1-2, with TRBD1 matching 9 junction bases. The CDR3 region reads CASSQEGTGRGYGYTF. Read as DNA, the sequence is TGCGCCAGCAGCCAAGAGGGGACAGGGAGAGGATATGGCTACACCTTC.